The 15 T cell receptor beta chains reported below all come from one sample, sequenced in a study of post-analysis software for immune sequencing data. Points from the study as a whole: Compared with controls, patients had more of five TRBV segments, including TRBV5-6, TRBV5-1 and TRBV20-1.

Antigen specificity for these receptors is unknown. Unique-molecular-identifier-tagged TCR beta cDNA libraries were used. TCRdb processed the PCR reads anew with MiXCR; each CDR3 protein has one entry. The repertoire consists of 350,000 to 450,000 distinct CDR3 sequences, with roughly 40% occurring once and the leading ten covering around 8%. The sample consisted of blood. These receptors were obtained from a girl aged 2 to 9 with multiple sclerosis.

In its sample, this clonotype was seen a few times. The chain is built from TRBV12-3 or TRBV12-4 and TRBJ1-2, with 7 bases identical to TRBD1. V dropped 5 bases and J dropped 8; count of bases not matched to a gene: 17. The CDR3 extends over 16 amino acids. CDR3 in DNA: TGTGCCAGCAGTGCCAGAGGGGGCCGACTCCGCGGGGGCTACACCTTC. Translated, it gives CASSARGGRLRGGYTF.

V and J are TRBV5-1 and TRBJ2-5; 11 bases map to TRBD2. Germline values: CDR1 SGHRS, CDR2 YFSETQ. The CDR3 length is 17 residues. J gave up 4 bases and V 4 bases, and 12 bases lay outside the gene matches. Written as DNA, the CDR3 is TGCGCCAGCAGCAAGGTAGCGGGAGGGCAAGAGGGAGAGACCCAGTACTTC. Residues: CASSKVAGGQEGETQYF.

The V and J genes are TRBV5-1 and TRBJ2-3; unclear D gene. Germline V lookup: CDR1 SGHRS, CDR2 YFSETQ. Between the trimmed V and J ends, which lost 8 bases and 4 bases, there was a span of 5 bases. The CDR3 has 10 residues. CDR3 loop: CARMSDTQYF. CDR3 nucleotides: TGCGCCAGGATGTCAGATACGCAGTATTTT.

This chain uses TRBV28 with TRBJ2-1, with 10 bases identical to TRBD2. The trim removed 2 bases at V and 5 bases at J, leaving 6 bases unmatched. Germline CDR1 reads MDHEN; CDR2 reads SYDVKM. The CDR3 sequence is 16 residues long. The CDR3: CASSLPRLAGHNEQFF. In nucleotides, the CDR3 is TGTGCCAGCAGTTTACCCCGACTAGCGGGTCACAATGAGCAGTTCTTC.

The chain couples TRBV29-1 to TRBJ2-3; no clear D gene. CDR1 is SQVTM and CDR2 is ANQGSEA in the germline V gene. The CDR3 extends over 12 amino acids. Trimming took off 3 bases at V and 2 bases at J, with 6 bases between the two ends. CDR3: CSVDRNTDTQYF. CDR3 bases: TGCAGCGTTGACCGAAACACAGATACGCAGTATTTT.

The rearrangement links TRBV5-6 to TRBJ1-2; D possibly corresponds to TRBD1 (5 bases). The length of the CDR3 is 15 residues. Germline V gives CDR1 SGHDT, CDR2 YYEEEE. V was cut by 2 bases and J by 2 bases, with 13 bases left in between. This CDR3 is CASSLYSAGNYGYTF. Here the CDR3 DNA reads TGTGCCAGCAGCTTATATTCCGCAGGGAACTATGGCTACACCTTC.

The chain employs TRBV2 and TRBJ2-4; 8 bases map to TRBD2. V lost 7 bases to trimming and J lost 15 bases; unmatched junction nucleotides: 8. The CDR3 is 11 residues long. Germline V gene data show CDR1 as SNHLY and CDR2 as FYNNEI. The CDR3 spells CASTLAGVLYF. In DNA, the CDR3 is TGTGCCAGCACTCTAGCGGGTGTGCTGTACTTC.

This clonotype appeared a single time. V gene TRBV12-3 or TRBV12-4 combines with J gene TRBJ2-5; perhaps TRBD1 as D (5 bases). The CDR3 loop spans 13 amino acids. V lost 6 bases and J 11 bases, leaving 19 bases between the germline ends. The CDR3 coding sequence is TGTGCCAGCAGAAGGGGTCCGCCCATAAAGCAGTACTTC. Translation gives CASRRGPPIKQYF.

The chain has TRBV6-1 and TRBJ2-7, with 7 bases that match TRBD1. The CDR3 sequence is 15 residues long. Germline assignment: CDR1 MNHNS and CDR2 SASEGT. V lost 6 bases and J lost 1; bases outside the gene matches: 9. The CDR3 loop is CASSLPTGFSYEQYF. CDR3 DNA: TGTGCCAGCAGCCTCCCGACAGGGTTTTCCTACGAGCAGTACTTC.

This clonotype came up a few times. The rearrangement links TRBV20-1 to TRBJ1-4, with TRBD1 matching 7 bases. Germline V gives CDR1 DFQATT, CDR2 SNEGSKA (reference sequence). J was trimmed by 0 bases and V by 5 bases; bases with no gene match: 3. The CDR3 loop spans 14 amino acids. Here the CDR3 reads CSARQGATNEKLFF. DNA for the CDR3: TGCAGTGCTCGTCAGGGGGCAACTAATGAAAAACTGTTTTTT.

The chain carries TRBV6-5 and TRBJ2-7, with D possibly TRBD1 on 6 matching bases. Looked up from germline, CDR1 is MNHEY and CDR2 is SVGAGI. Trimming shortened V by 6 bases and J by 5 bases, and 17 bases separated the two germline ends. This CDR3 has 14 residues. Written as DNA, the CDR3 is TGTGCCAGCAGGCCCAGAACAGGGTACCACGAGCAGTACTTC. Protein sequence: CASRPRTGYHEQYF.

CDR3 residues: CARVLKAGTDTQYF. The CDR3 region has the DNA TGTGCCAGAGTCTTAAAGGCGGGCACAGATACGCAGTATTTT. The rearrangement links TRBV2 to TRBJ2-3, with D unresolved. This CDR3 comprises 14 residues. V dropped 9 bases and J dropped 1 base, with 14 bases sitting between them. CDR1 is SNHLY, CDR2 FYNNEI, per germline. The variable domain in full, with the rest retrieved from reference TRBV2 and TRBJ2-3, is EPEVTQTPSHQVTQMGQEVILRCVPISNHLYFYWYRQILGQKVEFLVSFYNNEISEKSEIFDDQFSVERPDGSNFTLKIRSTKLEDSAMYFCARVLKAGTDTQYFGPGTRLTVL.

This clonotype was observed a few times. The chain uses TRBV29-1 and TRBJ1-4, with D unresolved. This CDR3 has 11 residues. The V gene's germline CDR1 is SQVTM and CDR2 ANQGSEA. V lost 7 bases and J 4 bases, leaving 7 bases between the germline ends. CDR3 coding DNA: TGCAGCGCAGTCTATAATGAAAAACTGTTTTTT. As protein: CSAVYNEKLFF.

This chain joins TRBV5-1 and TRBJ1-5; TRBD1 is a possible D gene (5 bases). In germline, CDR1 is SGHRS, CDR2 YFSETQ. The V end lost 4 bases, the J end lost 7 bases, and 18 bases lay between the germline ends. The CDR3 consists of 15 residues. The DNA for the CDR3 is TGCGCCAGCAGCCCGGCGATATTCGGGGGGCAGCCCCAGCATTTT. Translated, it gives CASSPAIFGGQPQHF.

The chain combines TRBV27 with TRBJ1-2, with unresolved D. With 6 bases removed from V and 3 bases from J, the gap between germline ends came to 11 bases. This CDR3 has 13 amino acids. Germline V gene data show CDR1 as MNHEY and CDR2 as SMNVEV (reference sequence). CDR3 region: CASSPSGYYGYTF. CDR3 coding DNA: TGTGCCAGCAGCCCTTCAGGATACTATGGCTACACCTTC.